These 29 T cell receptor beta chains share one sample of origin, sequenced in a study of blood T cells in healthy people across ages (dated by TCRdb to 2013 to 2016). The library came from 5' RACE. Sequencing instrument: Illumina HiSeq 2500. The second PCR ran for about 6 to 11 cycles and used a J-beta primer mix along with a sample-barcoded 5' primer. The raw public data were reprocessed by TCRdb itself: fastp quality trimming at Q25, MiXCR clonotype calling, in-frame beta chains only. Every distinct CDR3 protein forms one entry, paired with its most common genes and DNA. The sample contains fewer than 950,000 distinct CDR3 sequences, approximately 35% of them found a single time. The top ten hold 10% to 15% of the sample. Sequenced input: blood. The receptors derive from a young man in good health.

This clonotype was recorded a few times. This chain joins TRBV6-6 and TRBJ1-1; 9 bases fit TRBD1. This CDR3 spans 13 amino acids. V lost 6 bases, J lost 6 bases, and 5 bases stayed unmatched. The germline gives CDR1 MNHNY, CDR2 SVGAGI (reference sequence). The CDR3 spells CASSQTGGAEAFF. Here the CDR3 DNA reads TGTGCCAGCAGCCAGACAGGGGGAGCTGAAGCTTTCTTT.

The sample holds a few counts of this clonotype. This chain joins TRBV12-3 or TRBV12-4 and TRBJ2-7; tentative D call: TRBD2 (6 bases). CDR3 length: 14 residues. V lost 6 bases, J lost 0 bases, and 12 bases lay in between. CDR3 protein: CASRLGRSSYEQYF. CDR3 sequence (DNA): TGTGCCAGCAGGTTGGGGAGGAGCTCCTACGAGCAGTACTTC.

V usage is TRBV6-6 and J usage is TRBJ1-5; D unresolved. Between the trimmed V and J ends, which lost 2 bases and 4 bases, there was a span of 15 bases. Germline CDR1 is MNHNY and CDR2 is SVGAGI (reference sequence). This CDR3 has 16 residues. CDR3 loop: CASSYRPSQGNQPQHF. The DNA for the CDR3 is TGTGCCAGCAGTTACCGTCCGAGTCAAGGGAATCAGCCCCAGCATTTT.

The chain has TRBV9 and TRBJ2-3; 9 positions match TRBD2. V trimming: 6 bases; J trimming: 4 bases; junction bases outside the gene matches: 9. Germline CDR1 reads SGDLS; CDR2 reads YYNGEE. The CDR3 runs to 15 residues. The CDR3 is CASNPRGGAADTQYF. DNA for the CDR3: TGTGCCAGCAACCCCCGCGGGGGGGCCGCAGATACGCAGTATTTT.

V is TRBV2 and J is TRBJ2-1; 12 bases line up with TRBD1. V was clipped by 4 bases and J by 8 bases; unmatched bases: 6. Germline CDR1 SNHLY, CDR2 FYNNEI. The CDR3 has 15 residues. The DNA of the CDR3 is TGTGCCAGCAGTGGGGGACAGGGGGCCGTCGATGAGCAGTTCTTC. Its protein is CASSGGQGAVDEQFF. The entire variable domain, with the rest obtained from reference TRBV2 and TRBJ2-1, is as follows: EPEVTQTPSHQVTQMGQEVILRCVPISNHLYFYWYRQILGQKVEFLVSFYNNEISEKSEIFDDQFSVERPDGSNFTLKIRSTKLEDSAMYFCASSGGQGAVDEQFFGPGTRLTVL.

The rearrangement uses TRBV4-3 and TRBJ2-1, with D unclear. Between the trimmed V and J ends, which lost 0 bases and 7 bases, there was a span of 10 bases. CDR3 length: 14 amino acids. Germline V gene data show CDR1 as LGHNA and CDR2 as YSLEER. The CDR3 protein is CASSQDPGRNEQFF. CDR3 nucleotide sequence: TGCGCCAGCAGCCAAGATCCCGGACGGAATGAGCAGTTCTTC.

In its sample, this clonotype was seen a few times. The rearrangement links TRBV6-5 to TRBJ1-4, with 9 bases fitting TRBD1. Germline values: CDR1 MNHEY, CDR2 SVGAGI. The CDR3 is 18 amino acids. V was clipped by 6 bases and J by 8 bases; unmatched bases: 19. The CDR3, as DNA: TGTGCCAGCAGCCCCCGAGGACAGGGGCCCGCATCTGACGAAAAACTGTTTTTT. Translated, it gives CASSPRGQGPASDEKLFF.

DNA for the CDR3: TGTGCCAGCCGAAATATACAGAACTATGGCTACACCTTC. This sequence encodes CASRNIQNYGYTF. The chain combines TRBV18 with TRBJ1-2, with D uncertain. The CDR3 sequence is 13 residues long. The V gene lost 8 bases and the J gene lost 2 bases, with 12 bases spanning the gap. Looked up from germline, CDR1 is KGHSH and CDR2 is LQKENI.

This clonotype was picked up a small number of times. The chain is built from TRBV7-6 and TRBJ2-1; D gene ambiguous. The length of the CDR3 is 14 residues. The V end was cut by 7 bases, the J end by 4 bases, with 14 bases between. Germline lookup yields CDR1 SGHVS and CDR2 FNYEAQ. Here the CDR3 reads CASTTSTGYNEQFF. The DNA for the CDR3 is TGTGCCAGCACCACGTCGACTGGGTACAATGAGCAGTTCTTC.

This clonotype was seen a few times. The rearrangement joins TRBV20-1 to TRBJ2-3, with 11 bases fitting TRBD2. CDR3 length: 16 residues. Germline CDR1 DFQATT, CDR2 SNEGSKA (reference sequence). With 1 base clipped from V and 3 bases from J, the junction kept 6 bases outside the gene matches. CDR3 DNA: TGCAGTGCTAGAGGGGCTAGCGGGGGGCTAACAGATACGCAGTATTTT. It yields the protein CSARGASGGLTDTQYF.

This clonotype was picked up many times. The chain joins TRBV20-1 to TRBJ2-7, with D perhaps matching TRBD1 (5 bases). V was trimmed by 0 bases and J by 3 bases, leaving 12 bases between them. Germline V gene data show CDR1 as DFQATT and CDR2 as SNEGSKA (reference sequence). CDR3 length equals 14 residues. The CDR3 region is CSARDRLQGYEQYF. CDR3 nucleotides: TGCAGTGCTAGAGATCGCCTTCAGGGCTACGAGCAGTACTTC.

In the case of this clonotype: A much larger clone lies a single base off, so this may be a read error. The chain couples TRBV5-5 to TRBJ1-2, with 11 bases lining up with TRBD1. The trim removed 5 bases at V and 6 bases at J, leaving 12 bases unmatched. The V gene's germline CDR1 is SGHKS and CDR2 YYEKEE (reference sequence). This CDR3 has 16 amino acids. CDR3 nucleotide sequence: TGTGCCAGCAGTCCTTTCCCGGGACAGGGGGTGGATGGCTACACCTTC. Amino acids: CASSPFPGQGVDGYTF.

This clonotype was counted at least ten times. V gene TRBV27 combines with J gene TRBJ1-1; D is possibly TRBD1 (5 bases). Per germline, CDR1 MNHEY and CDR2 SMNVEV (reference sequence). V was trimmed by 6 bases and J by 4 bases, leaving 21 bases between them. CDR3 length: 16 amino acids. The CDR3 reads CASSQILGGFGTEAFF. The CDR3 region has the DNA TGTGCCAGCAGCCAAATTCTGGGGGGTTTTGGCACTGAAGCTTTCTTT.

Comment on this clonotype: A much larger clone lies a single base off, so this may be a read error. This chain joins TRBV12-3 or TRBV12-4 and TRBJ2-3; a weak D match, TRBD2 (7 bases). The length of the CDR3 is 14 residues. Trimming left V 8 bases short and J 11 bases short, with 23 bases between. CDR3 sequence: CASWSAGALFEQYF. Here the CDR3 DNA reads TGTGCCAGCTGGTCGGCGGGGGCTCTTTTCGAGCAGTATTTT.

In the case of this clonotype: Sequence at one end of the junction differs from germline and may be a read error. V is TRBV4-2 and J is TRBJ1-5, with TRBD1 identical over 12 bases. This CDR3 is built from 18 residues. Germline-derived CDR1 and CDR2 are LGHNA and YNFKEQ. CDR3 region: CASSQEGQGASGDQPQNF. The CDR3, as DNA: TGTGCCAGCAGCCAGGAGGGACAGGGGGCGAGTGGGGATCAGCCCCAGAATTTT.

Notes on this clonotype: A much larger clone lies a single base off, so this may be a read error. The chain employs TRBV6-2 or TRBV6-3 and TRBJ2-7, with D unclear. There are 15 residues in the CDR3. Germline V gene lookup returns CDR1 MNHEY and CDR2 SVGEGT. The CDR3 nucleotides are TGTGCCAGCAGAAAGGGCGAAGAGAGCTCCTGCGAGCAGTACTTC. This sequence encodes CASRKGEESSCEQYF.

V is TRBV4-1 and J is TRBJ2-3; D gene unclear. Trimming pared 2 bases from V and 6 bases from J, leaving 18 bases between. This CDR3 has 16 amino acids. CDR1 is MGHRA, CDR2 YSYEKL, per germline. CDR3 sequence reads: CASSQLPMFPRDTQYF. CDR3 nucleotides: TGCGCCAGCAGCCAACTGCCCATGTTCCCACGGGATACGCAGTATTTT.

The chain joins TRBV20-1 to TRBJ1-1, with unresolved D. The germline CDR1 and CDR2 sequences are DFQATT and SNEGSKA (reference sequence). This CDR3 has 12 amino acids. Trimming cost V 0 bases and J 7 bases, with 9 bases left between them. The CDR3 protein is CSAREGGSEAFF. The CDR3 DNA sequence: TGCAGTGCTAGAGAGGGAGGCAGTGAAGCTTTCTTT.

The chain employs TRBV5-1 and TRBJ1-1; 8 bases map to TRBD1. Germline lookup yields CDR1 SGHRS and CDR2 YFSETQ. Germline trimming cut 4 bases from V and 0 bases from J; bases unmatched to any gene: 11. CDR3 length equals 17 residues. As DNA, the CDR3 is TGCGCCAGCAGCCAACCGCCCGGGACAGGTTTGAACACTGAAGCTTTCTTT. The encoded protein is CASSQPPGTGLNTEAFF. Supplemented by reference TRBV5-1 and TRBJ1-1, the full variable domain reads KAGVTQTPRYLIKTRGQQVTLSCSPISGHRSVSWYQQTPGQGLQFLFEYFSETQRNKGNFPGRFSGRQFSNSRSEMNVSTLELGDSALYLCASSQPPGTGLNTEAFFGQGTRLTVV.

The chain uses TRBV13 and TRBJ2-1; the match to TRBD2 covers 8 bases. The CDR3 totals 15 residues. Trimming at V came to 7 bases and at J to 0 bases, leaving 5 bases not matched to a gene. Germline-derived CDR1 and CDR2 are PRHDT and FYEKMQ (reference sequence). CDR3 sequence: CASTLAGGSYNEQFF. In DNA form, the CDR3 reads TGTGCCAGCACCCTTGCGGGGGGCTCCTACAATGAGCAGTTCTTC.

This clonotype was detected a few times. A single base separates this from a much larger clone, so it may be a read error. This chain links TRBV10-3 with TRBJ2-1; D gene ambiguous. The J call may be mistaken, given a closer DNA end match to TRBJ2-7. The CDR3 covers 15 residues. Germline CDR1 ENHRY, CDR2 SYGVKD. The CDR3 nucleotides are TGTGCCATCAGTGACCCGACAAGCATCTACAATGAGCAGTACTTC. Its protein product is CAISDPTSIYNEQYF.

On this clonotype itself: This may be a read error, as it is one base from a much larger clone. The chain has TRBV12-3 or TRBV12-4 and TRBJ2-1, with 8 nucleotides matching TRBD2. The DNA matches TRBJ2-7 better at its end, which makes the J call doubtful. This CDR3 is 15 amino acids long. CDR3 coding DNA: TGTGCCAGCAGTCGTAGCGGGGCACCATACAATGAGCAGTACTTC. Translated: CASSRSGAPYNEQYF.

In its sample, this clonotype was seen a few times. The gene calls are TRBV18 and TRBJ1-2, with D possibly matching TRBD1 (5 bases). The CDR3 has 14 residues. The V end lost 6 bases, the J end lost 2 bases, and 13 bases lay between the germline ends. The germline V gene encodes CDR1 KGHSH and CDR2 LQKENI. The chain's CDR3 is CASSNQGSNYGYTF. CDR3 sequence (DNA): TGTGCCAGCTCGAACCAGGGATCCAACTATGGCTACACCTTC.

This clonotype was found a few times. This chain uses TRBV4-1 with TRBJ1-6; D may be TRBD1 (5 bases). This CDR3 comprises 14 residues. The germline CDR1 and CDR2 sequences are MGHRA and YSYEKL. V dropped 4 bases and J dropped 8 bases, with 12 bases sitting between them. The CDR3 sequence: CASSRGGIDSPLHF. The CDR3 nucleotides read TGCGCCAGCAGCCGCGGGGGGATCGATTCACCCCTCCACTTT.

This clonotype has just a few counts. The J gene is TRBJ2-7, the V gene TRBV25-1; 7 bases are a match to TRBD2. CDR3 length: 12 amino acids. J gave up 12 bases and V 5 bases, and 10 bases lay outside the gene matches. The germline gives CDR1 MGHDK, CDR2 SYGVNS. In DNA, the CDR3 is TGTGCCAGCAGTCTAGGCGGGGGAGTTCCGTACTTC. Its translation: CASSLGGGVPYF.

This clonotype was detected a few times. The V call is TRBV12-3 or TRBV12-4, the J call TRBJ1-1; maybe TRBD1 (6 bases). Trimming left V 5 bases short and J 4 bases short, with 11 bases between. The CDR3 covers 13 residues. The CDR3 loop is CASSGGGLTEAFF. Here the CDR3 DNA reads TGTGCCAGCAGTGGAGGGGGGCTCACTGAAGCTTTCTTT.

The chain has TRBV20-1 and TRBJ2-7; 8 bases match TRBD2. V lost 0 bases and J lost 6; bases outside the gene matches: 7. CDR1 and CDR2 from the germline V gene are DFQATT and SNEGSKA (reference sequence). The CDR3 totals 14 residues. CDR3 DNA sequence: TGCAGTGCTAGAGAGATAGCGGGACCTTCCGAGCAGTACTTC. This sequence encodes CSAREIAGPSEQYF.

J is TRBJ2-2 and V is TRBV4-3; perhaps TRBD2 as D (7 bases). Per the germline V gene, CDR1 is LGHNA and CDR2 is YSLEER. The CDR3 length is 17 residues. Trimming left V 0 bases short and J 3 bases short, with 14 bases between. The CDR3 DNA follows: TGCGCCAGCAGCCAAGATGCACGGGGGGCGGACACCGGGGAGCTGTTTTTT. It encodes CASSQDARGADTGELFF.

The chain's CDR3 is CASKIAGVGEAFF. Written as DNA, the CDR3 is TGTGCCAGCAAAATCGCAGGGGTAGGTGAAGCTTTCTTT. V and J are TRBV12-3 or TRBV12-4 and TRBJ1-1, with D perhaps TRBD1 (6 bases). Trimming pared 7 bases from V and 7 bases from J, leaving 16 bases between. This CDR3 region has 13 residues.